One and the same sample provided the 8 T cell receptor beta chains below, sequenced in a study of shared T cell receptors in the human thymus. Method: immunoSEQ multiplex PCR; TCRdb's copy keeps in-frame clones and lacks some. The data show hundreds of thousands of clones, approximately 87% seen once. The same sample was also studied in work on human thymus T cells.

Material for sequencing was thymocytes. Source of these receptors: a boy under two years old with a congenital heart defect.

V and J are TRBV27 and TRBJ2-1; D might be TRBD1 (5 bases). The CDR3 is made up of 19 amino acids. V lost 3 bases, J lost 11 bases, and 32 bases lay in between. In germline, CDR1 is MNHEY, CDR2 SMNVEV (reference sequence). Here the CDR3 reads CASSFSPPGWAGPLPKQFF. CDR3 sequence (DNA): TGTGCCAGCAGTTTCTCCCCCCCGGGTTGGGCAGGGCCACTACCCAAGCAGTTCTTC.

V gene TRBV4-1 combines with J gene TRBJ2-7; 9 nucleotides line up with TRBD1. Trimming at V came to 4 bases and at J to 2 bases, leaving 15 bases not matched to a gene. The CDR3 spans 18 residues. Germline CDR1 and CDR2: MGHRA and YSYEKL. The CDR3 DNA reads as TGCGCCAGCAGCCCCTCGATTCCCGGACAGGGGAGGCCCTACGAGCAGTACTTC. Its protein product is CASSPSIPGQGRPYEQYF.

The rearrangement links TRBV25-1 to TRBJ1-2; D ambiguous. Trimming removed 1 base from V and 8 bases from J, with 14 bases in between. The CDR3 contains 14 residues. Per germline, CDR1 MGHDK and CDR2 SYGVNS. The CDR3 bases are TGTGCCAGCAGTGAATCCCCAGGTCCGGAAGGCTACACCTTC. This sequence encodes CASSESPGPEGYTF.

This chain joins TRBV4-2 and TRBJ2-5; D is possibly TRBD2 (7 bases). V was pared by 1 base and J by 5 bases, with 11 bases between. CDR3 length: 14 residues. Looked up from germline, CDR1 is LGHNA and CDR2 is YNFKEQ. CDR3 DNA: TGTGCCAGCAGCCAAGGCGGGGGCGGGGAGACCCAGTACTTC. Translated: CASSQGGGGETQYF.

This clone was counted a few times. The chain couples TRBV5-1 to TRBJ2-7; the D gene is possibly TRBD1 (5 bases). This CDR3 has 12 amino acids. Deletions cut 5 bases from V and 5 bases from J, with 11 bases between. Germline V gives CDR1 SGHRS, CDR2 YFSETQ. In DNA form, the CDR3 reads TGCGCCAGCAGTCATCCAGGGAACGAGCAGTACTTC. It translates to CASSHPGNEQYF.

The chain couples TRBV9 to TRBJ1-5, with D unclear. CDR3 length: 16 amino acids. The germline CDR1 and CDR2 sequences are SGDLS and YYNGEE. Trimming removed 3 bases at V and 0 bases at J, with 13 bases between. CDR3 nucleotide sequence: TGTGCCAGCAGCGCCGGGGTGGGGTTTAGCAATCAGCCCCAGCATTTT. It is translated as CASSAGVGFSNQPQHF.

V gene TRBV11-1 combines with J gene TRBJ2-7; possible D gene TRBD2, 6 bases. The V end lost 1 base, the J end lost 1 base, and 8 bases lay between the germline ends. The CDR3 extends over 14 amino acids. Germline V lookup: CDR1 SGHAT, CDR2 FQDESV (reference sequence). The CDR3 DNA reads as TGTGCCAGCAGCTTAGTCGGGGGATCCTACGAGCAGTACTTC. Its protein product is CASSLVGGSYEQYF.

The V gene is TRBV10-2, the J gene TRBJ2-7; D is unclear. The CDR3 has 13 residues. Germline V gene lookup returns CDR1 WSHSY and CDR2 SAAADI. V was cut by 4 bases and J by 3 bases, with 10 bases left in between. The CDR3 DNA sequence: TGCGCCAGCAGTGTCGGTTATAACTACGAGCAGTACTTC. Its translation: CASSVGYNYEQYF.